This TCR beta chain was retrieved from a study of T-cell reconstitution after alpha-beta-depleted transplantation in children. Study-wide results and limits: T-cell counts and diversity were attributed mostly to newly produced T cells one year after transplant. Several hundred expanded graft clones reportedly gave rise to the alpha-beta T cells present about two months after transplant.

V was shortened by 5 bases and J by 1 base, with 18 bases between the two germline ends. This CDR3 is 18 amino acids long. For TCRbeta, the library was prepared with unique molecular identifiers. MiXCR, run by TCRdb on the PCR reads, gives a single entry per CDR3 protein. The table includes around 300,000 distinct CDR3 sequences, roughly 10% detected once. This clonotype appeared a few times. Its antigen is as yet unknown. Sample: peripheral blood, taken 180 days after TCRalphabeta/CD19-depleted stem cell transplant. The TCR originated in a male patient between 2 and 10 years old who had a stem cell transplant for chronic granulomatous disease, so the T cells may come from the graft donor. The chain has TRBV6-7 and TRBJ2-6; a possible D gene is TRBD1 (6 bases). TRBV6-7 qualifies as an ORF whose function is uncertain. CDR3 amino acids: CASSRRQEKSSGANVLTF. In DNA, the CDR3 is TGTGCCAGCAGTCGTCGACAGGAGAAATCATCTGGGGCCAACGTCCTGACTTTC.